The sequence of this TCR beta chain was determined in a study of CD8+ T cells in alopecia areata. Across the study: For treated patients, severity scores reflected the percentage of scalp area affected. Study results and caveats: Scalp clonality dropped significantly under tofacitinib, as did expanded CD8+ top-100 clones.

This clone appeared a few times. The antigen is not known. Extracted RNA was reverse transcribed, and the resulting cDNA served as sequencing template. Sequencing was performed with immunoSEQ multiplex PCR; in TCRdb, only in-frame clones are kept and a portion is missing. The sample holds approximately 300,000 clones, more than 45% seen once. CDR3 length equals 15 residues. CDR1 and CDR2 (germline): LGHNA, YNFKEQ. V was clipped by 0 bases and J by 2 bases, with 10 bases between them. The treatment was: oral pan-JAK inhibitor, 5-10 mg twice daily. Punch biopsies of lesional scalp, plus peripheral blood, were taken from alopecia areata patients.

This clonotype was sampled from a human donor with alopecia areata. V usage is TRBV4-2 and J usage is TRBJ2-5, with D perhaps being TRBD1 or TRBD2 (6 bases each). The sample here was CD4+ T cells sorted from blood, taken at week 24, from a patient treated with tofacitinib. The CDR3 protein is CASSQEGGRQETQYF. The DNA of the CDR3 is TGTGCCAGCAGCCAAGAAGGGGGGAGGCAAGAGACCCAGTACTTC.